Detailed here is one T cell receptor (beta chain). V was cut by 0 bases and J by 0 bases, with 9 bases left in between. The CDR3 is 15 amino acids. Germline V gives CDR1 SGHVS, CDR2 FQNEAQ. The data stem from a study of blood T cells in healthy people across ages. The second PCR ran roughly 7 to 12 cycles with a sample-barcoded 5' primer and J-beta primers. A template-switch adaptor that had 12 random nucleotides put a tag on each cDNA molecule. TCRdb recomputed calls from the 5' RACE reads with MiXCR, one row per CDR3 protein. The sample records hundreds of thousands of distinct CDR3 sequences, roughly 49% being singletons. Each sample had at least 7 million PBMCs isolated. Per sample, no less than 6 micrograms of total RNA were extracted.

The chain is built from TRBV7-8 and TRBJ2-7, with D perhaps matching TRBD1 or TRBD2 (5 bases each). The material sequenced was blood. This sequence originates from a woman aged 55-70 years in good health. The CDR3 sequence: CASSLALGPSYEQYF. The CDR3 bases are TGTGCCAGCAGCTTAGCTCTGGGACCCTCCTACGAGCAGTACTTC.